This record covers a single T cell receptor beta chain. Clones were sequenced by immunoSEQ multiplex PCR, and TCRdb holds only the in-frame ones, with some missing. Of approximately 16,000 clones detected, about 45% appear once; the ten largest clones hold around 17%. The V segment lost 5 bases and the J segment 5 bases; nucleotides outside the gene matches: 7. Per germline, CDR1 MNHEY and CDR2 SVGAGI. This CDR3 is 15 amino acids long. This sample was included in a study of tumor-infiltrating lymphocytes in localized non-small cell lung cancer. Overall study context: Some samples were collected after neoadjuvant chemotherapy; smokers, never-smokers and several histologies were included.

The gene calls are TRBV6-5 and TRBJ2-1, with 9 bases lining up with TRBD2. What was sequenced was lung tumor tissue. The receptor was derived from a human donor with non-small cell lung cancer. The CDR3: CASSRGSSGDNEQFF. The CDR3 DNA reads as TGTGCCAGCAGTCGTGGGTCTAGCGGGGACAATGAGCAGTTCTTC.